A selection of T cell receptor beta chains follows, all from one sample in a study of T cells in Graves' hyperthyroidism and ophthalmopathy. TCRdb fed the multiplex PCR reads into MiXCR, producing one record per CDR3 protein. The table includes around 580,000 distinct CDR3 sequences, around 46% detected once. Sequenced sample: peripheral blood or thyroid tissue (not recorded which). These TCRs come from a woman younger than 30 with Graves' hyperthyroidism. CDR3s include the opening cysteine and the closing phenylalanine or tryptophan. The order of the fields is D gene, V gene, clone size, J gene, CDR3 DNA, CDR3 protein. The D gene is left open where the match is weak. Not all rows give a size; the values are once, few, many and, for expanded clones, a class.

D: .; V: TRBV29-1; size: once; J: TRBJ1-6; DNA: TGCAGCGTCAGGGGACTAGCCTTCCACTTT; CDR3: CSVRGLAFHF
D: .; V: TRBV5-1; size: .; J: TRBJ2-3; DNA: TGCGCCAGCACCATCACCCCGGACTTGGGCACAGATACGCAGTATTTT; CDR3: CASTITPDLGTDTQYF
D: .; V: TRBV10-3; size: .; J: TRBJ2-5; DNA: TGTGCCATCAGTGAGGTTTGGCGGGAGACCCAGTACTTC; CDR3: CAISEVWRETQYF
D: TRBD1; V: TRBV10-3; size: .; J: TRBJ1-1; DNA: TGTGCCATCAGCCGGACAGGGAGAGGCTACACTGAAGCTTTCTTT; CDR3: CAISRTGRGYTEAFF
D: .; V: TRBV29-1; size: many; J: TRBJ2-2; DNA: TGCAGCGCCTACAGGTCCACCGGGGAGCTGTTTTTT; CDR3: CSAYRSTGELFF
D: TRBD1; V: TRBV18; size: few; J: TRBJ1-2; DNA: TGTGCCAGCTCACTAAACAGGGGAAACTATGGCTACACCTTC; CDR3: CASSLNRGNYGYTF
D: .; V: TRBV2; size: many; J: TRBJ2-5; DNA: TGTGCCAGCAGTGAAGACCAGAAGGAGACCCAGTACTTC; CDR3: CASSEDQKETQYF
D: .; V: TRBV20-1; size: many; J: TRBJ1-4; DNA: TGCAGTGCTATACAGGGCCTGGGCAATGAAAAACTGTTTTTT; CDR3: CSAIQGLGNEKLFF
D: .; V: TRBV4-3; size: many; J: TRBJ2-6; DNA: TGCGCCAGCAGCCAAGATCTGTTGGGCGAGAGCTCTGGGGCCAACGTCCTGACTTTC; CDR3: CASSQDLLGESSGANVLTF
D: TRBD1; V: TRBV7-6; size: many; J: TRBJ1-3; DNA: TGTGCCAGCAGCACGTGGGACAGCTCTGGAAACACCATATATTTT; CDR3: CASSTWDSSGNTIYF
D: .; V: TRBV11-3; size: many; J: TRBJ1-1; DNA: TGTGCCAGCAGCCCGCCGGTAGGTCGTTGGAGCACTGAAGCTTTCTTT; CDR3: CASSPPVGRWSTEAFF
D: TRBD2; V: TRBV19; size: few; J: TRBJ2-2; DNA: TGTGCCAGTAAGCTGCTAGCGGGACCCACCGGGGAGCTGTTTTTT; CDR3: CASKLLAGPTGELFF
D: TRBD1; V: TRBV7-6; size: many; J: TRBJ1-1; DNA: TGTGCCAGCAGCATTTCAGGAGCCGGGACAGTGGACACTGAAGCTTTCTTT; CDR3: CASSISGAGTVDTEAFF
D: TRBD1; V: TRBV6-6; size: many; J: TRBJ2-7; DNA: TGTGCCAGCAGCCCATCTGGGGGACAGGGTTACGAGCAGTACTTC; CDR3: CASSPSGGQGYEQYF
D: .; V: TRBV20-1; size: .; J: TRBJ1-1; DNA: TGCAGTGCTAGAGGCCGGACCCCCCGCTACAATGAGCAGTTCTTT; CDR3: CSARGRTPRYNEQFF
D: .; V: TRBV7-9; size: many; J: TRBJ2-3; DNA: TGTGCCAGCAGCGAGGGAAACACAGATACGCAGTATTTT; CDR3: CASSEGNTDTQYF
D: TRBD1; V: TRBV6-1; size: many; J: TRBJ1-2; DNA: TGTGCCAGCAGTACTACAGGGGAGGGTTTAGGTGGCTACACCTTC; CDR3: CASSTTGEGLGGYTF
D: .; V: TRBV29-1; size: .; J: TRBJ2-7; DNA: TGCAGCAGCCAAGCCCAGGGTAGATCCTACGAGCAGTACTTC; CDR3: CSSQAQGRSYEQYF
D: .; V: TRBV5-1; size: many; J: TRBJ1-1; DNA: TGCGCCAGCAGCTTGAGGTGGGGTGTGGTAACGAACACTGAAGCTTTCTTT; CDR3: CASSLRWGVVTNTEAFF
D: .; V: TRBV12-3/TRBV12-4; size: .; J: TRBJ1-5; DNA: TGTGCCACTTCGGCATCACCTCAGGCGGGACTCCAGCCCCAGCATTTT; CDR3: CATSASPQAGLQPQHF
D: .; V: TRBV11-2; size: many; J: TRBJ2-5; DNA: TGTGCCAGCAGCTTACGCAGGCAAGGGCCACAAGAGACCCAGTACTTC; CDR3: CASSLRRQGPQETQYF
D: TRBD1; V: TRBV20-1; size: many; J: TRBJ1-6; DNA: TGCAGTGCTAGCATGACAGGGAATTCACCCCTCCACTTT; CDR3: CSASMTGNSPLHF
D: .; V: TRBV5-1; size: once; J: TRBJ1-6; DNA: TGCGCCAGCAGGCCGACTCGGGATTCACCCCTCCACTTT; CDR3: CASRPTRDSPLHF
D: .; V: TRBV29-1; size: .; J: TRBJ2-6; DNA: TGCAGCGTTGACGAGGTTACTGGGGCCGACGCCCTGACTTTC; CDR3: CSVDEVTGADALTF
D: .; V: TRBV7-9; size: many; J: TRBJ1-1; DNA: TGCGCCAGCAGCTTGGGCGCAAACACTGAAGCTTTCTTT; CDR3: CASSLGANTEAFF
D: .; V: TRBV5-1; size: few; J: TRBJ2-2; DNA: TGCGCCAGCAGCTTGCAAACGACCGGGGAGCTGTTTTTT; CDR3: CASSLQTTGELFF
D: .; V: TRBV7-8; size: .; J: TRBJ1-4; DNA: TGTGCCAGCAGCCCCAGGCGGGGATTAGGTGAAAAACTGTTTTTT; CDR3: CASSPRRGLGEKLFF
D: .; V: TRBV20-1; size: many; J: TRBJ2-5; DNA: TGCAGTGCTAGAGATTTAGGGGAGACCCAGTACTTC; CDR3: CSARDLGETQYF
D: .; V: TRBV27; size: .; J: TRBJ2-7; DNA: TGTGCCAGCCGAGACAGCGACTACGAGCAGTACTTC; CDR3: CASRDSDYEQYF
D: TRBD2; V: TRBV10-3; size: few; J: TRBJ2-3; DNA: TGTGCCATCAGCCTAGCGGAGCCAGATACGCAGTATTTT; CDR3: CAISLAEPDTQYF
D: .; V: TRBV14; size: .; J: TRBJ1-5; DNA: TGTGCCAGCAGCCACCGGACGGGGGGAAGGCAGCCCCAGCATTTT; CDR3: CASSHRTGGRQPQHF